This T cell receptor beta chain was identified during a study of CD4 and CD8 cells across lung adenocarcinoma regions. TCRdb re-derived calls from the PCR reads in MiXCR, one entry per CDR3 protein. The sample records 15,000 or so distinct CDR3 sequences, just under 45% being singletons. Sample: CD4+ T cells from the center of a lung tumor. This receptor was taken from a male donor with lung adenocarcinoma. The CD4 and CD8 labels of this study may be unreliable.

This CDR3 reads CASSPPSSGSLNEQFF. In DNA, the CDR3 is TGCGCCAGCAGCCCCCCGAGTAGCGGGAGTTTAAATGAGCAGTTCTTC. The rearrangement uses TRBV5-1 and TRBJ2-1; 9 bases map to TRBD2. V trimming: 4 bases; J trimming: 7 bases; junction bases outside the gene matches: 12. CDR1 and CDR2 from the germline V gene are SGHRS and YFSETQ. The CDR3 spans 16 residues. Filled out from reference TRBV5-1 and TRBJ2-1, the complete variable domain reads KAGVTQTPRYLIKTRGQQVTLSCSPISGHRSVSWYQQTPGQGLQFLFEYFSETQRNKGNFPGRFSGRQFSNSRSEMNVSTLELGDSALYLCASSPPSSGSLNEQFFGPGTRLTVL.